What follows is one T cell receptor (beta chain) and its context. What it binds is unknown. The data derive from a study of cytomegalovirus exposure and HLA in healthy donors. It was with 60 Vbeta and 13 Jbeta primers that the PCR ran. Per the original data handling: Unique TCR beta chains numbered 80 million to 95 million in a later analysis, with about 11 million shared. Assay used: immunoSEQ multiplex PCR; TCRdb lists only in-frame clones, some missing. From that table come the V and J calls and clone size; the DNA was used to work out D and trimming. The sample includes about 170,000 clones, under 85% of them seen just once. Study outcomes and limitations: Among TCR sequences, most were rare, though some public TCRs appeared in many donors. Sequencing probably produced one cluster of sequence variants that were highly shared.

Germline V gives CDR1 KGHSH, CDR2 LQKENI. CDR3 size: 14 residues. Trimming removed 2 bases at V and 0 bases at J, with 7 bases between. The TCR sequence derives from a female donor in good health and CMV-seronegative. Sample: PBMCs. The chain joins TRBV18 to TRBJ1-2; D not resolved. DNA for the CDR3: TGTGCCAGCTCACCAAGATTAGCTAACTATGGCTACACCTTC. Translating it yields CASSPRLANYGYTF.